The present T cell receptor beta chain was sequenced within a study of neurological immune-mediated disorders. This clonotype was seen at least ten times. For the sorted libraries, over 900,000 CD4+ or CD8+ T cells were used. This CDR3 is 14 amino acids long. Between the trimmed V and J ends, which lost 6 bases and 1 base, there was a span of 9 bases. TCRdb fed the 5' RACE reads into MiXCR, producing one record per CDR3 protein. The data hold approximately 44,000 distinct CDR3 sequences, with approximately 5.8% observed a single time. This clonotype was obtained from a woman under 30 with multiple sclerosis. The V call is TRBV12-3 or TRBV12-4, the J call TRBJ1-4, with D hard to call. The sequenced sample was CD4+ T cells from blood. The CDR3 bases are TGTGCCAGCAGACAGACACGAACTAATGAAAAACTGTTTTTT. This translates into CASRQTRTNEKLFF.